This record covers a single T cell receptor (beta chain). Its target is not known. This record belongs to a study of T cell responses to AZD1222 COVID-19 vaccine. Study conclusions and caveats: A mostly white British donor set with more females was recruited, and clonal diversity was possibly underestimated.

The length of the CDR3 is 12 residues. The germline gives CDR1 SQVTM, CDR2 ANQGSEA. Trimming left V 4 bases short and J 2 bases short, with 8 bases between. Clones were sequenced by immunoSEQ multiplex PCR, and TCRdb holds only the in-frame ones, with some missing. The table shows fewer than 120,000 clones, with 70% to 90% occurring only once. The chain joins TRBV29-1 to TRBJ2-5; D remains ambiguous. The starting material was peripheral blood, obtained on day 0 of AZD1222 vaccination. The clonotype originates from an adult in good health. The CDR3 DNA reads TGCAGCGTTGTGAGTGGGCAAGAGACCCAGTACTTC. Translated, it gives CSVVSGQETQYF. The full variable domain, with the rest looked up from reference TRBV29-1 and TRBJ2-5, is SAVISQKPSRDICQRGTSLTIQCQVDSQVTMMFWYRQQPGQSLTLIATANQGSEATYESGFVIDKFPISRPNLTFSTLTVSNMSPEDSSIYLCSVVSGQETQYFGPGTRLLVL.